This TCR beta chain was sequenced in a study of cytomegalovirus exposure and HLA in healthy donors. The CDR3 contains 12 residues. V lost 10 bases and J 5 bases, leaving 14 bases between the germline ends. Looked up from germline, CDR1 is SNHLY and CDR2 is FYNNEI. PCR primers comprised 60 Vbeta and 13 Jbeta primers. TCRdb's table, derived via immunoSEQ multiplex PCR, lists solely in-frame clones and lacks some. The sample includes 180,000 or so clones, approximately 85% of them seen just once. The rearrangement links TRBV2 to TRBJ2-5; D not resolved. This sequence was found in a man aged 18-30 years in good health and CMV-seropositive. The sequenced material came from PBMCs. The CDR3 DNA reads TGTGCCACGAGAATGGTATTGGAGACCCAGTACTTC. Translation gives CATRMVLETQYF.